This TCR beta chain was recovered during a study of blood T cell repertoires in COVID-19. Generated by immunoSEQ multiplex PCR, the TCRdb table keeps only in-frame clones and is missing some. The sample holds about 300,000 clones, approximately 90% seen once. The CDR3 consists of 14 residues. The germline gives CDR1 SGDLS, CDR2 YYNGEE. V was trimmed by 0 bases and J by 5 bases, leaving 9 bases between them. This chain joins TRBV9 and TRBJ2-1; no firm D call. The clonotype comes from a young woman who had recovered from COVID-19. Source material: PBMCs or T cells enriched from blood (not recorded which). The CDR3 protein is CASSVGGNNNEQFF. Here the CDR3 DNA reads TGTGCCAGCAGCGTAGGCGGTAACAACAATGAGCAGTTCTTC.